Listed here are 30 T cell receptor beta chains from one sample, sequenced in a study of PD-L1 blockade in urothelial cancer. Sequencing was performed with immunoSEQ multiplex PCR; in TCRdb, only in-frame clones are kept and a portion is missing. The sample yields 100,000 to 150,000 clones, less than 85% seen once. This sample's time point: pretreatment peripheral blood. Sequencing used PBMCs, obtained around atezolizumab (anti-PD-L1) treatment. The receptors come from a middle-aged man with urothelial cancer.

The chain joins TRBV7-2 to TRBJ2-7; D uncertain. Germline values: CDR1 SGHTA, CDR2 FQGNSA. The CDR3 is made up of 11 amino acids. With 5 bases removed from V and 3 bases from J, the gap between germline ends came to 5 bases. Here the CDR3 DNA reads TGTGCCAGCAGCATAAACTACGAGCAGTACTTC. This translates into CASSINYEQYF.

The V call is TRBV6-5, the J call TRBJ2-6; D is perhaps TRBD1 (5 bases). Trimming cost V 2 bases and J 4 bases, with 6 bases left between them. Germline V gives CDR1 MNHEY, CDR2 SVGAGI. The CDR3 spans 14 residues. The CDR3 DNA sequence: TGTGCCAGCAGTTACCCAGGGGGGGCCAACGTCCTGACTTTC. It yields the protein CASSYPGGANVLTF.

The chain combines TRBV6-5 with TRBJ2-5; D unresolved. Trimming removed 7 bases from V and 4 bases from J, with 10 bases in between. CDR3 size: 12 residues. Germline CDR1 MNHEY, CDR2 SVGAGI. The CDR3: CASTTSGETQYF. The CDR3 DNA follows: TGTGCCAGCACCACGAGTGGAGAGACCCAGTACTTC.

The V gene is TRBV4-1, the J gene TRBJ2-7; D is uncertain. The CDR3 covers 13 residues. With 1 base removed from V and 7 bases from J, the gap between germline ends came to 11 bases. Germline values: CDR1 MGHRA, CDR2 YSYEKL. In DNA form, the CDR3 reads TGCGCCAGCAGCCAAGGTCTCTCGCAGGAGCAGTACTTC. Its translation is CASSQGLSQEQYF.

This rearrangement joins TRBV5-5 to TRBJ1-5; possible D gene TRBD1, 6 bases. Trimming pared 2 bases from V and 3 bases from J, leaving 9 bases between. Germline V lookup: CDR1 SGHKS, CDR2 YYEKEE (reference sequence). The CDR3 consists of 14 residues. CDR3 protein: CASSLGQFNQPQHF. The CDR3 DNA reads TGTGCCAGCAGCTTAGGACAGTTCAATCAGCCCCAGCATTTT. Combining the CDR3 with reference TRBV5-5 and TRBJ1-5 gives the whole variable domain DAGVTQSPTHLIKTRGQQVTLRCSPISGHKSVSWYQQVLGQGPQFIFQYYEKEERGRGNFPDRFSARQFPNYSSELNVNALLLGDSALYLCASSLGQFNQPQHFGDGTRLSIL.

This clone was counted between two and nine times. DNA for the CDR3: TGTGCCAGCAGCCCGCAGTTACAGGGGGCGGTAGGCTACACCTTC. The encoded protein is CASSPQLQGAVGYTF. The rearrangement uses TRBV7-3 and TRBJ1-2; TRBD1 matches at 9 bases. The CDR3 has 15 amino acids. CDR1 and CDR2 (germline): SGHTA, FQGTGA. Germline trimming cut 5 bases from V and 8 bases from J; bases unmatched to any gene: 12.

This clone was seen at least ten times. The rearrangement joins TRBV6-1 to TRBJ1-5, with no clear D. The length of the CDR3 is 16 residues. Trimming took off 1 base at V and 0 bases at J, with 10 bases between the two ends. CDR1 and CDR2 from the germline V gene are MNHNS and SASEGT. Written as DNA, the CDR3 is TGTGCCAGCAGTGAAGTGTCACTCATTAGCAATCAGCCCCAGCATTTT. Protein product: CASSEVSLISNQPQHF.

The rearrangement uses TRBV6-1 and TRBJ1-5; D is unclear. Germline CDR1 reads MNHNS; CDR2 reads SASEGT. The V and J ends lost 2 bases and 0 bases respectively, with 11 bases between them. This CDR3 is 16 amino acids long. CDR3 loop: CASSENRRSSNQPQHF. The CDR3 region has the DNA TGTGCCAGCAGTGAAAATCGGCGGAGTAGCAATCAGCCCCAGCATTTT.

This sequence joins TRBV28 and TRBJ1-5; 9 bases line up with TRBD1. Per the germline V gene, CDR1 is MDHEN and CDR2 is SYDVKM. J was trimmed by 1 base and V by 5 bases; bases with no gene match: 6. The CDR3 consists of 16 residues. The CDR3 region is CASSPIGTGSNQPQHF. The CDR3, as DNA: TGTGCCAGCAGTCCCATCGGGACAGGGAGCAATCAGCCCCAGCATTTT.

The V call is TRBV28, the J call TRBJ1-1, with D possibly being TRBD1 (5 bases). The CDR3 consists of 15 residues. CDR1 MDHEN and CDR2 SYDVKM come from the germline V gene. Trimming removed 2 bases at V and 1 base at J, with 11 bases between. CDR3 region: CASSLGYRRNTEAFF. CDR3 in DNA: TGTGCCAGCAGTTTAGGGTACAGGCGGAACACTGAAGCTTTCTTT.

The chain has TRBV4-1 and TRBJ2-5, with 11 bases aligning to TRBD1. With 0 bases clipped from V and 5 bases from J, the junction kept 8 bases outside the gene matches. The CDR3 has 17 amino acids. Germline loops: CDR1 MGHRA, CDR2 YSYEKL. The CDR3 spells CASSQDPPGTGGETQYF. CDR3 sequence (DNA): TGCGCCAGCAGCCAAGATCCCCCGGGGACAGGGGGTGAGACCCAGTACTTC.

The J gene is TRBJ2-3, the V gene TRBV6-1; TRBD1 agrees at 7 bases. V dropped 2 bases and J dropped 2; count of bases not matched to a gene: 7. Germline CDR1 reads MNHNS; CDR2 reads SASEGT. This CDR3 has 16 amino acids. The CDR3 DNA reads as TGTGCCAGCAGTGAACGTCTGACAGGGTCCACAGATACGCAGTATTTT. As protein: CASSERLTGSTDTQYF.

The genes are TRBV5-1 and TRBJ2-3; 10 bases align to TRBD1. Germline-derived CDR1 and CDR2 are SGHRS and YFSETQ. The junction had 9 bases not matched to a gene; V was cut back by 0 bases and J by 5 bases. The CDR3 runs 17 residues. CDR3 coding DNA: TGCGCCAGCAGCTTGGCCCCGACAGGGGGCTCTGGAGATACGCAGTATTTT. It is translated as CASSLAPTGGSGDTQYF.

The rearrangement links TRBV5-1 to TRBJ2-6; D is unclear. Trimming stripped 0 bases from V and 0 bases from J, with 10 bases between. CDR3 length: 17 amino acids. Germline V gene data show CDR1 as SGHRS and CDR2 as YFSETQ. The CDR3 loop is CASSLDHLGSGANVLTF. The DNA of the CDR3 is TGCGCCAGCAGCTTGGATCACCTCGGCTCTGGGGCCAACGTCCTGACTTTC.

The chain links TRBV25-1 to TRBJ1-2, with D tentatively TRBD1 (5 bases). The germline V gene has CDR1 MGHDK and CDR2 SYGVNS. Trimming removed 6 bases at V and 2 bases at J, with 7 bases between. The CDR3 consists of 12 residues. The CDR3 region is CASRDTNYGYTF. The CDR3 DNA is TGTGCCAGCAGGGACACCAACTATGGCTACACCTTC.

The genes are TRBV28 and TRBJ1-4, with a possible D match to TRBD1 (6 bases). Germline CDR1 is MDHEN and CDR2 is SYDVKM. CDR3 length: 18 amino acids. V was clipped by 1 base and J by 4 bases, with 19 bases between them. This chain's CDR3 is CASSLLTERGLNNEKLFF. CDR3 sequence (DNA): TGTGCCAGCAGTTTATTGACAGAGCGGGGGCTCAATAATGAAAAACTGTTTTTT.

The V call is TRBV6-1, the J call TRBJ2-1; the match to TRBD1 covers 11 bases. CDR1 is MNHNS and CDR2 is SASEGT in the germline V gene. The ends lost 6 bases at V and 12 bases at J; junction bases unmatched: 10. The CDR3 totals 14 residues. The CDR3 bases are TGTGCCAGCAGAGACACGGACAGGGGGCTCAGGCAGTTCTTC. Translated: CASRDTDRGLRQFF.

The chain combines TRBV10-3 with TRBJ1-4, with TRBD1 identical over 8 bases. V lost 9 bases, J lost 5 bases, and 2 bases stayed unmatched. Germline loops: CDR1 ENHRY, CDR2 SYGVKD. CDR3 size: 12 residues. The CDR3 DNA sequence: TGTGCCATACGGGACAGGAATGAAAAACTGTTTTTT. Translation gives CAIRDRNEKLFF.

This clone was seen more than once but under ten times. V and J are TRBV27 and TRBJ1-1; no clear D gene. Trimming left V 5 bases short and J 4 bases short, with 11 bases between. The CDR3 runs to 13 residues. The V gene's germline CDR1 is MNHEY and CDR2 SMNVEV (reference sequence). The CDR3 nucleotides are TGTGCCAGCAGTACACGGCCTAGCACTGAAGCTTTCTTT. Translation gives CASSTRPSTEAFF.

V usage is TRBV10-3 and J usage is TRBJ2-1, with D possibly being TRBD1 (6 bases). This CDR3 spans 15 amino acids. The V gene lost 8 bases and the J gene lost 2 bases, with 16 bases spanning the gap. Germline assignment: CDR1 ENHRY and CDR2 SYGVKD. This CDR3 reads CAILGGQVTYNEQFF. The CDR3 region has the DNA TGTGCCATCCTAGGGGGACAAGTTACCTACAATGAGCAGTTCTTC.

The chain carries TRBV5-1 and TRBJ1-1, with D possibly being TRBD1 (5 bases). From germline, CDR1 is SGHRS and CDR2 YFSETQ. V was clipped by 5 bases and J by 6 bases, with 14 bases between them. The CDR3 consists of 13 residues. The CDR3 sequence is CASSVLGEAEAFF. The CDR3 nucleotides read TGCGCCAGCAGTGTTTTAGGGGAAGCTGAAGCTTTCTTT.

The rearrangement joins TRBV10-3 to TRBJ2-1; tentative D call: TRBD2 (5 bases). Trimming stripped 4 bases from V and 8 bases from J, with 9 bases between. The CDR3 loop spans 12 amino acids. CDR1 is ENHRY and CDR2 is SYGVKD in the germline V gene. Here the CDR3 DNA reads TGTGCCATCAGTGCCTCGAGGGATGAGCAGTTCTTC. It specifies CAISASRDEQFF.

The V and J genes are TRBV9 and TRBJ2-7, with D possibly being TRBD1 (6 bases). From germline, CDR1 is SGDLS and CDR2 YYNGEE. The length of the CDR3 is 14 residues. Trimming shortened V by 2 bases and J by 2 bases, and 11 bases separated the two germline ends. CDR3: CASSVTGKTYEQYF. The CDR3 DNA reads TGTGCCAGCAGCGTGACAGGCAAGACCTACGAGCAGTACTTC.

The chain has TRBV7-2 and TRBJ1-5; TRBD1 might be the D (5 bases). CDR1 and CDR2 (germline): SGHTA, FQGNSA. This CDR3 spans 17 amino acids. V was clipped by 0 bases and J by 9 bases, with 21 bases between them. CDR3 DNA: TGTGCCAGCAGCTTAGCGCCGGGACTGGACGTAGCTGGGCCCCAGCATTTT. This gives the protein CASSLAPGLDVAGPQHF.

The CDR3 region is CAISESRGPDTQYF. The CDR3 DNA reads TGTGCCATCAGTGAGTCCAGGGGCCCAGATACGCAGTATTTT. This rearrangement joins TRBV10-3 to TRBJ2-3, with a possible D match to TRBD1 (6 bases). The CDR3 is made up of 14 amino acids. The germline V and J ends were trimmed by 0 bases and 4 bases, with 8 bases remaining between them. Germline CDR1 is ENHRY and CDR2 is SYGVKD.

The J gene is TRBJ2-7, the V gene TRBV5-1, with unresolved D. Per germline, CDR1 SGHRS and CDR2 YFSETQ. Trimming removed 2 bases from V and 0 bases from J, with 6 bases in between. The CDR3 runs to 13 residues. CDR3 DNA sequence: TGCGCCAGCAGCTTACAGAGCTCCTACGAGCAGTACTTC. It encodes CASSLQSSYEQYF.

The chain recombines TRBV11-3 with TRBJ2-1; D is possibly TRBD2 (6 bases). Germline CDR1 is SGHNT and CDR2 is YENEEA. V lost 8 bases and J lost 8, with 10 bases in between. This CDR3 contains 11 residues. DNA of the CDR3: TGTGCCAGCGGGAGGATGGATGAGCAGTTCTTC. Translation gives CASGRMDEQFF.

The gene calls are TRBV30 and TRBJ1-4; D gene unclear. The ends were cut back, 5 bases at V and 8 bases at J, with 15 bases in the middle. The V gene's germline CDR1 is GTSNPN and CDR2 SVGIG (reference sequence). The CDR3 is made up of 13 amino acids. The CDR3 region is CAWGGGVREKLFF. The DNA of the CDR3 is TGTGCCTGGGGAGGTGGGGTGCGGGAAAAACTGTTTTTT.

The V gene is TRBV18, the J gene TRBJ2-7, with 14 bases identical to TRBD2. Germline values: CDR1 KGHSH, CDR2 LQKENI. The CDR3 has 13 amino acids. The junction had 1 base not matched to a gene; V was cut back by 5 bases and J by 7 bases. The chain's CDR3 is CASSGTSGSEQYF. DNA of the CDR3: TGTGCCAGCTCAGGGACTAGCGGGAGTGAGCAGTACTTC.

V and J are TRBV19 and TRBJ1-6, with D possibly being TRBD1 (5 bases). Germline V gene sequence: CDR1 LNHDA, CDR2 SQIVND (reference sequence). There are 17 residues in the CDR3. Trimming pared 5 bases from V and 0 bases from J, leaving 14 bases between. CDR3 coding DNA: TGTGCCAGTAGTCGGGGGAGGTCGAGCTCCTATAATTCACCCCTCCACTTT. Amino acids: CASSRGRSSSYNSPLHF.